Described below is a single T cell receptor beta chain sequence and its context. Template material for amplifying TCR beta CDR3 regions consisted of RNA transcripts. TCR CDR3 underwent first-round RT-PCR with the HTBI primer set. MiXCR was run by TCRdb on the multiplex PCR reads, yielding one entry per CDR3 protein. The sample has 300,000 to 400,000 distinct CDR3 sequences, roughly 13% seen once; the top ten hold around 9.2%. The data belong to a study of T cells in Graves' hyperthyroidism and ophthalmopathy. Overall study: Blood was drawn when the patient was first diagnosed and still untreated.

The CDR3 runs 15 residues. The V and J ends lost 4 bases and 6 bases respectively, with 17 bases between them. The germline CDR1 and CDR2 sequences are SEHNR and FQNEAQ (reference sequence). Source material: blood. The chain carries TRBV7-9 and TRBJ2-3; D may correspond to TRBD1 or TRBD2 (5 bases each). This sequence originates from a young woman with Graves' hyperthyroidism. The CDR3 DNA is TGTGCCAGCAGCTCGTTAACCGGGGCCCCCGATACGCAGTATTTT. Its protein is CASSSLTGAPDTQYF.